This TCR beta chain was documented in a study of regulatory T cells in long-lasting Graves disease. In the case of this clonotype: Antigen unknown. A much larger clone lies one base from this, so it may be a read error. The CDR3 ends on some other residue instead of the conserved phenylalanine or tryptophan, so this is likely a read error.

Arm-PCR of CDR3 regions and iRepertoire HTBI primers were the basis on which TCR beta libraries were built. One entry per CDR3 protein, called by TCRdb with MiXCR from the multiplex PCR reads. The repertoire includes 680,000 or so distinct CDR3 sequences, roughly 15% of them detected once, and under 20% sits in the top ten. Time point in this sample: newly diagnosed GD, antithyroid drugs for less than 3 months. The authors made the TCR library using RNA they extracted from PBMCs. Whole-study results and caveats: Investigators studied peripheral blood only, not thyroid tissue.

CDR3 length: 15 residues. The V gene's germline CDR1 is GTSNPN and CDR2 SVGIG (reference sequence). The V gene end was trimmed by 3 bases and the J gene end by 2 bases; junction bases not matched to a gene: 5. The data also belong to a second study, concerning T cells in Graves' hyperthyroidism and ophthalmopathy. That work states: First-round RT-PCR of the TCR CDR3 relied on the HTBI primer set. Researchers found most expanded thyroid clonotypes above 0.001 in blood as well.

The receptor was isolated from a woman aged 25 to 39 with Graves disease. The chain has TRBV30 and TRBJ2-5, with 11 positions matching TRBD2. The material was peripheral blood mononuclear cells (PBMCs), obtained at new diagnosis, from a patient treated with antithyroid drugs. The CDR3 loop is CAWRVGTSGQETQYS. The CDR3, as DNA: TGTGCCTGGAGGGTGGGGACTAGCGGACAAGAGACCCAGTACTCC.